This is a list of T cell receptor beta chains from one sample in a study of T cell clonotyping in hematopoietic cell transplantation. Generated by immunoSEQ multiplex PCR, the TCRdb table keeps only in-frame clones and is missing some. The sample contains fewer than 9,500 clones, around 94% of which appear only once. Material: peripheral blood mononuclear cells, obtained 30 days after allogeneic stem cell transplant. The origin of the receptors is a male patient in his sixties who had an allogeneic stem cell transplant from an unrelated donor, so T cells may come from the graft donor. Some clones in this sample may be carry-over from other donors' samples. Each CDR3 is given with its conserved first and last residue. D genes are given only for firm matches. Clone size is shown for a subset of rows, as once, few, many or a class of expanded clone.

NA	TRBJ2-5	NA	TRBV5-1	TGCGCCAGCAGCTTGGGTAGCTATCAAGAGACCCAGTACTTC	CASSLGSYQETQYF
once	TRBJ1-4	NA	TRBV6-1	TGTGCCAGCAGTGGGACAGAAACCAGAGAACTGTTTTTT	CASSGTETRELFF
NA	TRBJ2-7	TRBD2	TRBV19	TGTGCCAGCCAAGCTAGCGGGGTCCTGGGCGAGCAGTACTTC	CASQASGVLGEQYF
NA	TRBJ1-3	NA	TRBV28	TGTGCCAGCAAACAGGGAACAAACACCATATATTTT	CASKQGTNTIYF
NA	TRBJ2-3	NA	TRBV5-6	TGTGCCAGCAGCTTGAGCAGCACAGATACGCAGTATTTT	CASSLSSTDTQYF
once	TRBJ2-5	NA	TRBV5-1	TGCGCCAGCAGCTTGGGGACGGTGGGAGAGACCCAGTACTTC	CASSLGTVGETQYF
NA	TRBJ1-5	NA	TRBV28	TGTGCCAGCAGTTTATGGGGTCAGCCCCAGCATTTT	CASSLWGQPQHF
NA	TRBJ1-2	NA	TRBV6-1	TGTGCCAGCAGTGACCGGTCTTACACCGTCGGTTTAGGTGGCTACACCTTC	CASSDRSYTVGLGGYTF
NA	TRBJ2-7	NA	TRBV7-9	TGTGCCAGCAGCTATGCCTACGAGCAGTACTTC	CASSYAYEQYF
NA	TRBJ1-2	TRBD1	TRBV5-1	TGCGCCAGCAGCCCAACTCGGACAGGGTCCTTCTATGGCTACACCTTC	CASSPTRTGSFYGYTF
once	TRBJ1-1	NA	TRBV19	TGTGCCAGTAGGGGGCCACATCTGAACACTGAAGCTTTCTTT	CASRGPHLNTEAFF
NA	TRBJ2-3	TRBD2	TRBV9	TGTGCCAGCAGCGTAGCACTAGCGGGTGGCACAGATACGCAGTATTTT	CASSVALAGGTDTQYF
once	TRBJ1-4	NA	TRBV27	TGTGCCAGCAGTTACGCGGCCTCTAATGAAAAACTGTTTTTT	CASSYAASNEKLFF
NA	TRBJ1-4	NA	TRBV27	TGTGCCAGCACTCGCTGGGGAAACGGTGATGAAAAACTGTTTTTT	CASTRWGNGDEKLFF
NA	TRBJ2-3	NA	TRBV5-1	TGCGCCAGCTGGCAGGGCAGCGGAGATGGTGATACGCAGTATTTT	CASWQGSGDGDTQYF
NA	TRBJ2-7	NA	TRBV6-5	TGTGCCAGCGGACTCCCGGTTGCGGAGCAGTACTTC	CASGLPVAEQYF
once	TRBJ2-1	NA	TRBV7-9	TGTGCCAGCAGCTTGTGGCGGGGGCGGGAAAATGAGCAGTTCTTC	CASSLWRGRENEQFF
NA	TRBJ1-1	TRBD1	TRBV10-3	TGTGCCATCCGCCCGGGACAGGGGACAAACACTGAAGCTTTCTTT	CAIRPGQGTNTEAFF
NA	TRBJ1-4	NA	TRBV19	TGTGCCAGTAGCGGATTCTTGGGGGAAAAACTGTTTTTT	CASSGFLGEKLFF
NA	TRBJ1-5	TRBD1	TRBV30	TGTGCCTGGGGACAGGAAAATAGCAATCAGCCCCAGCATTTT	CAWGQENSNQPQHF
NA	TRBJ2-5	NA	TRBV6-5	TGTGCCAGCAGTTACGTGGGGGAAGAGACCCAGTACTTC	CASSYVGEETQYF
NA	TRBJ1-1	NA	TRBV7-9	TGTGCCAGCAGCTCTAGACTCCAGGGTCTTGAAGCTTTCTTT	CASSSRLQGLEAFF
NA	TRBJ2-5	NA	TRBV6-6	TGTGCCAGCAGTTACTCGTACCAAGAGACCCAGTACTTC	CASSYSYQETQYF
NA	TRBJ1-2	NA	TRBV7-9	TGTGCCAGCAGAACCAAGGTCGGGGCCCCCTATGGCTACACCTTC	CASRTKVGAPYGYTF
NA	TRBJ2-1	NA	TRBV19	TGTGCCAGTAGTCCCGGGTGGGGTGAGCAGTTCTTC	CASSPGWGEQFF
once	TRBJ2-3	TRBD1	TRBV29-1	TGCAGCGGGTGGGGACAGGGGAACACAGATACGCAGTATTTT	CSGWGQGNTDTQYF
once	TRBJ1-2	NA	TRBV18	TGTGCCAGCTCACCGACATTTCGGGTAGGCTATGGCTACACCTTC	CASSPTFRVGYGYTF
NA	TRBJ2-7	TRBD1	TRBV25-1	TGTGCCAGCAGTGGTCATCGGGACAGAGGCTCCTACGAGCAGTACTTC	CASSGHRDRGSYEQYF
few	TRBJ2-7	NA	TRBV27	TGTGCCAGCAGTCCCCCCGGGTCCTACGAGCAGTACTTC	CASSPPGSYEQYF
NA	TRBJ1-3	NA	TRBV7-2	TGTGCCAGCAGCTTGGGGTGGGTTAGGAGCTCTGGAAACACCATATATTTT	CASSLGWVRSSGNTIYF
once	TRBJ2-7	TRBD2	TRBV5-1	TGCGCCAGCAGCTCGCGGGAGAGCTCCTACGAGCAGTACTTC	CASSSRESSYEQYF
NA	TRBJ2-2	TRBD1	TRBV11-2	TGTGCCAGCAGCTCCGGACAGGGGGCCCTGAACACCGGGGAGCTGTTTTTT	CASSSGQGALNTGELFF
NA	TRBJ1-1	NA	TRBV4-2	TGTGCCAGCAGCCAAGAGCCTAGGAGAGGCACTGAAGCTTTCTTT	CASSQEPRRGTEAFF
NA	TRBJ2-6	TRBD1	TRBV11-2	TGTGCCAGCAGCTTCCCCCAGGGGGCGTATGGGGCCAACGTCCTGACTTTC	CASSFPQGAYGANVLTF
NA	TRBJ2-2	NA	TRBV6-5	TGTGCCAGCAGTAGGACAAGAGGGACCGGGGAGCTGTTTTTT	CASSRTRGTGELFF
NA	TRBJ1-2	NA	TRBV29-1	TGCAGCGTTGAAATCAGTCACGGGTATGGCTACACCTTC	CSVEISHGYGYTF
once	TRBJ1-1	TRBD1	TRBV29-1	TGCAGCGTTCGGGACAGGGTGGAAACTGAAGCTTTCTTT	CSVRDRVETEAFF
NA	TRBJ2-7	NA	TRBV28	TGTGCCAGCAGTTTTGGGTCGGGGTTTGGCGAGCAGTACTTC	CASSFGSGFGEQYF
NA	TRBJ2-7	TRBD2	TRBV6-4	TGTGCCAGCACCCACGGAAGTAGCGGGAGGCGTTGGGAGCAGTACTTC	CASTHGSSGRRWEQYF
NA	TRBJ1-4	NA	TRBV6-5	TGTGCCAGCGGACAGCCGGCAACTAATGAAAAACTGTTTTTT	CASGQPATNEKLFF
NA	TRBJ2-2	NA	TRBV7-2	TGTGCCAGCAGCTTAACAGGGATAGGGAGAAAGACCGGGGAGCTGTTTTTT	CASSLTGIGRKTGELFF
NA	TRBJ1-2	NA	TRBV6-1	TGTGCCAGCAGAGACTTCCTCGGCAGGGGATTAGGCTACACCTTC	CASRDFLGRGLGYTF
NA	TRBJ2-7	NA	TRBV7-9	TGTGCCAGCAGCTTGAGGGCTCCCCCCTACGAGCAGTACTTC	CASSLRAPPYEQYF
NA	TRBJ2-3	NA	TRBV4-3	TGCGCCAGCAGCCAAGATTTAGTGTATACGCAGTATTTT	CASSQDLVYTQYF
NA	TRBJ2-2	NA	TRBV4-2	TGTGCCAGCAGCCAAGATTTTATGAGGGGGAGGGCCGGGGACGGGGAGCTGTTTTTT	CASSQDFMRGRAGDGELFF
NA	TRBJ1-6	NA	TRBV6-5	TGTGCCAGCAGTCCCGGTTTCTCACCCCTCCACTTT	CASSPGFSPLHF
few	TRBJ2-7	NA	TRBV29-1	TGCAGCGTTTATAGCTACGAGCAGTACTTC	CSVYSYEQYF
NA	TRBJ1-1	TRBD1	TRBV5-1	TGCGCCAGCAGCAGGGGACAGCCTGGCACTGAAGCTTTCTTT	CASSRGQPGTEAFF
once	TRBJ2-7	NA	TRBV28	TGTGCCAGCAGTTCAATGGCACCCGGGACCCCCTACGAGCAGTACTTC	CASSSMAPGTPYEQYF
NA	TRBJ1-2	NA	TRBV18	TGTGCCAGCTCACCACCGGATTCCTCACCGGGGGGCTACACCTTC	CASSPPDSSPGGYTF
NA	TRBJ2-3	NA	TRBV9	TGTGCCAGCAGCGTAGCCTCGAGCACAGATACGCAGTATTTT	CASSVASSTDTQYF
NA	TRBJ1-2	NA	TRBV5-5	TGTGCCAGCAGCTTGGATAGGGGTCCCTCCGATGGCTACACCTTC	CASSLDRGPSDGYTF
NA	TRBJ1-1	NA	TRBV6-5	TGTGCCAGCAGTTACGACCCAGGACAGAACACTGAAGCTTTCTTT	CASSYDPGQNTEAFF
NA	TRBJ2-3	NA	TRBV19	TGTGCCAGTAGTATAGTGGGCTTAACAGATACGCAGTATTTT	CASSIVGLTDTQYF
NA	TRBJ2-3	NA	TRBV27	TGTGCCAGCAGTTTAGTAGTTAGCACAGATACGCAGTATTTT	CASSLVVSTDTQYF
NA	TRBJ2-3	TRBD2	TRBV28	TGTGCCAGCAGTTTCGGGACTACCCCAGATACGCAGTATTTT	CASSFGTTPDTQYF
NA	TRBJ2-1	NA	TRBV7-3	TGTGCCAGCAGCCCAAGCCGGGACTCCCCAAGCAATGAGCAGTTCTTC	CASSPSRDSPSNEQFF
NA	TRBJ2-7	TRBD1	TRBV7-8	TGTGCCAGCAGCTTAGTACGGTTCGTGGGACAGGGAGACGAGCAGTACTTC	CASSLVRFVGQGDEQYF
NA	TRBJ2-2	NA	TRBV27	TGTGCCAGCAGTCCTAGCCCCGGGGAGCTGTTTTTT	CASSPSPGELFF
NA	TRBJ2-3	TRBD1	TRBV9	TGTGCCAGCAGCGGGGACAGAAGCACAGATACGCAGTATTTT	CASSGDRSTDTQYF